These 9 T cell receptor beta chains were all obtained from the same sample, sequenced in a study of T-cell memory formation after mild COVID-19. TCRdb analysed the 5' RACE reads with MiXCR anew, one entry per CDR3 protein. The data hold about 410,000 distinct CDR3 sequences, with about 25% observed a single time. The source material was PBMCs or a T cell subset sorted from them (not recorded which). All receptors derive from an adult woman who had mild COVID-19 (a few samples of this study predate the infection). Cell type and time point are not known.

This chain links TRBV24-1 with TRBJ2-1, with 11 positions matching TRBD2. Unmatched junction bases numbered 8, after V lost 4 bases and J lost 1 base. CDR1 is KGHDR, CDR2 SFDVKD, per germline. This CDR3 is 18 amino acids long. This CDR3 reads CATSDTSGRRGSYNEQFF. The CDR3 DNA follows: TGTGCCACCAGTGACACTAGCGGGAGAAGAGGGTCCTACAATGAGCAGTTCTTC.

The CDR3 protein is CSAPQLDPTYNEQFF. CDR3 DNA: TGCAGTGCTCCTCAACTAGATCCGACCTACAATGAGCAGTTCTTC. The chain carries TRBV20-1 and TRBJ2-1; D is possibly TRBD2 (5 bases). Trimming removed 5 bases from V and 2 bases from J, with 16 bases in between. Germline values: CDR1 DFQATT, CDR2 SNEGSKA (reference sequence). The CDR3 is 15 residues long.

In nucleotides, the CDR3 is TGTGCCAGCGCGTGGGACAGACCCTACGAGCAGTACTTC. Encoded protein: CASAWDRPYEQYF. The chain recombines TRBV7-2 with TRBJ2-7; 7 bases line up with TRBD1. Looked up from germline, CDR1 is SGHTA and CDR2 is FQGNSA. This CDR3 is 13 amino acids long. V lost 8 bases and J lost 2; bases outside the gene matches: 6.

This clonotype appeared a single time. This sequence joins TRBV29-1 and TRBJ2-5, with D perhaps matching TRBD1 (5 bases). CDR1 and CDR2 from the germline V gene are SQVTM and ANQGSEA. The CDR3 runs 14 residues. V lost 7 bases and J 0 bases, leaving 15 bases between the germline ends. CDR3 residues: CSAATVGYQETQYF. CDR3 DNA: TGCAGCGCCGCGACAGTCGGGTACCAAGAGACCCAGTACTTC. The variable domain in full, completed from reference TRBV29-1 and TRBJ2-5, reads SAVISQKPSRDICQRGTSLTIQCQVDSQVTMMFWYRQQPGQSLTLIATANQGSEATYESGFVIDKFPISRPNLTFSTLTVSNMSPEDSSIYLCSAATVGYQETQYFGPGTRLLVL.

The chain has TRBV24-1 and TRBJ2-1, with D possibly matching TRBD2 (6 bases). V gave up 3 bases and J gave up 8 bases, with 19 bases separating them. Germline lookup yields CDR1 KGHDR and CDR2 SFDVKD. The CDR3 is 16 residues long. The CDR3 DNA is TGTGCCACCAGTGATCCCGGAGGAGGGTCTTCGGATGAGCAGTTCTTC. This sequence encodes CATSDPGGGSSDEQFF.

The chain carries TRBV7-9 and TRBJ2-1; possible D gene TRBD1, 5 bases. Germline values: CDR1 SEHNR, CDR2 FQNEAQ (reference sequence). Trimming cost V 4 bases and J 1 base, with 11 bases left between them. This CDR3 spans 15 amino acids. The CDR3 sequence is CASSSPTESYNEQFF. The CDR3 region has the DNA TGTGCCAGCAGCTCGCCGACAGAATCCTACAATGAGCAGTTCTTC.

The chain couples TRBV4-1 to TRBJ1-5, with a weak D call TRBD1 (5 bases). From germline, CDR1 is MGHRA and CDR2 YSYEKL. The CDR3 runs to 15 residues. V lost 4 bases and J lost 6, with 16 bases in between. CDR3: CASSPIEGGGQPQHF. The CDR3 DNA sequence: TGCGCCAGCAGCCCTATCGAGGGCGGGGGTCAGCCCCAGCATTTT.

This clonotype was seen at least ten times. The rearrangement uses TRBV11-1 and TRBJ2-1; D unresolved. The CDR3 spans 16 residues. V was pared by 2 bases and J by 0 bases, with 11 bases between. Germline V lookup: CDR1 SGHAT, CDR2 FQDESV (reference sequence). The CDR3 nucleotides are TGTGCCAGCAGCTTATCGCCAGCCGGCTCCTACAATGAGCAGTTCTTC. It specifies CASSLSPAGSYNEQFF.

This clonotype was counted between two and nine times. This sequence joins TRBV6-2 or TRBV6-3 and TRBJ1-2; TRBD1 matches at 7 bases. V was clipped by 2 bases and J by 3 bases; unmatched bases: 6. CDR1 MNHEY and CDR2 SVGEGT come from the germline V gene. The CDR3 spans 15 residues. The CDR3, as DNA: TGTGCCAGCAGTTACGAGGGGGCAGTGCACTATGGCTACACCTTC. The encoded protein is CASSYEGAVHYGYTF.